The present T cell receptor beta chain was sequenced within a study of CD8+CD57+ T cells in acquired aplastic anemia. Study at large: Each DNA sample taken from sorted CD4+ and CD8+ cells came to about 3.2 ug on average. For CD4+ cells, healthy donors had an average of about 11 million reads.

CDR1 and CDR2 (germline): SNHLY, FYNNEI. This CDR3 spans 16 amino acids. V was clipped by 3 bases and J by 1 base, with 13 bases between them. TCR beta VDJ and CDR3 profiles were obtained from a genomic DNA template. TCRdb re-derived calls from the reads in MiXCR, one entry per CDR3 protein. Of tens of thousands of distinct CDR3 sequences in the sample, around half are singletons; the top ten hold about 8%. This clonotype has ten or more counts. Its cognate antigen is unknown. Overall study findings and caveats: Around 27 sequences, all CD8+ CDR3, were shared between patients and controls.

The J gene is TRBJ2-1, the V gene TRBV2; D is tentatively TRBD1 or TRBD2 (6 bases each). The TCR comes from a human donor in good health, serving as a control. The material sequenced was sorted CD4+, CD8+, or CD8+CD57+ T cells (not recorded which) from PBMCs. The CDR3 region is CASSEGQGGSYNEQFF. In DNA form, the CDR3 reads TGTGCCAGCAGTGAGGGGCAAGGGGGGTCCTACAATGAGCAGTTCTTC.